The sequence of this TCR beta chain was determined in a study of monozygotic twins with inflammatory bowel disease. As concerns this clonotype: What it recognizes is unknown.

TCRdb re-called the 5' RACE reads; one entry per CDR3 protein, DNA not given. Recorded for this sample: 400,000 or so distinct CDR3 sequences. Study-wide points: No discrimination was achieved between different T cell subtypes.

The material sequenced was blood. This TCR derives from a human donor with ulcerative colitis or Crohn's disease, or a healthy co-twin of an affected twin (not recorded which).

The CDR3 reads CASSSPTVAKNIQYF. The V gene is TRBV7-2, the J gene TRBJ2-4; TCRdb's D call of TRBD1 is untestable without DNA. The germline gives CDR1 SGHTA, CDR2 FQGNSA. This CDR3 region has 15 residues. Supplemented by reference TRBV7-2 and TRBJ2-4, the full variable domain reads GAGVSQSPSNKVTEKGKDVELRCDPISGHTALYWYRQSLGQGLEFLIYFQGNSAPDKSGLPSDRFSAERTGGSVSTLTIQRTQQEDSAVYLCASSSPTVAKNIQYFGAGTRLSVL.